This T cell receptor (beta chain) was identified in a study of CD8 T cells in ankylosing spondylitis (dated by TCRdb to between 2016 and 2019). Broadly, across the study: To find TCR variants linked to disease, the study profiled T cell receptor beta repertoires in ankylosing spondylitis patients and healthy donors. The full study cohort was made up of under 30 ankylosing spondylitis patients and roughly 100 healthy donors. Samples of peripheral blood were taken, and for ankylosing spondylitis patients, synovial fluid was collected as well.

Sequencing took place on an Illumina HiSeq 2500. Quantitative 5'-RACE with molecular barcodes was the method used to prepare the TCR beta libraries. The study's processing was this. Disease-linked TCR variants were identified with a new computational method built on a probabilistic model of VDJ rearrangement. Through fastp at Q25 and MiXCR, TCRdb rebuilt clones from the public reads, retaining in-frame beta chains. Rows with a matching CDR3 protein are joined into one entry that keeps the most common DNA and genes. The V and J calls reflect TCRdb's pipeline rather than the authors' work. The sample table lists 200,000 to 250,000 distinct CDR3 sequences, about 10% of them with a count of one. About 19% of the sample goes to the ten largest clones. V sheds 6 bases and J sheds 2 bases, leaving 20 bases between their ends. CDR1 and CDR2 are drawn from the germline V gene: MNHNS, SASEGT. From the cysteine through the phenylalanine, the CDR3 covers 16 amino acids. Only the CDR3 DNA stays, 48 bases, in frame from base 1.

This clonotype has more than one count but fewer than ten. It has no known antigen specificity. Base quality data are lacking; no much larger clone is found one base away. General findings and caveats noted by the study authors: Some of the motif variants had been reported before in the synovial fluid and blood of reactive arthritis patients, a finding that suggests common disease-initiation mechanisms. The disease-linked clones were reported as significantly enriched in matched synovial fluid samples from ankylosing spondylitis patients. Blood from ankylosing spondylitis patients appeared to be characterized by a TCR beta motif made up of seven or eight highly homologous amino acid variants. In peripheral blood, the disease-linked clones were found at relatively low frequencies and had a CD8+ phenotype.

The TCR originated in a male donor with ankylosing spondylitis or in good health (not recorded which). Here the chain combines TRBV6-1 and TRBJ2-7; TRBD1 might be the D gene, on 6 matching bases. What was sequenced was blood, either unsorted or a sorted T cell fraction (not recorded which). The nucleotide sequence reads TGTGCCAGCAGCCCTCTGATACAGGGATGGACCTACGAGCAGTACTTC. It is translated as CASSPLIQGWTYEQYF.